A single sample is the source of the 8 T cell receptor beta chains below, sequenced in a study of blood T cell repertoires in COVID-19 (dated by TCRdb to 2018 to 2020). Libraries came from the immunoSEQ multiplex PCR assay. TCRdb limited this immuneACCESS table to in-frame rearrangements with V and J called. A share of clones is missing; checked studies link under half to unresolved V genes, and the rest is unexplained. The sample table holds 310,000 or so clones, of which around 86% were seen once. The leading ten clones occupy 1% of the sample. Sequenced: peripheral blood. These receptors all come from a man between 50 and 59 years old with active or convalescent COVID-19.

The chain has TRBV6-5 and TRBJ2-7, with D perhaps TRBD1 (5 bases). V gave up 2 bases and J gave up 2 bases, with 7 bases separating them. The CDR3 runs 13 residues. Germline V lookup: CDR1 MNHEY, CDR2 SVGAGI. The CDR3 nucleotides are TGTGCCAGCAGTTACGACAGAACCTACGAGCAGTACTTC. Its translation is CASSYDRTYEQYF.

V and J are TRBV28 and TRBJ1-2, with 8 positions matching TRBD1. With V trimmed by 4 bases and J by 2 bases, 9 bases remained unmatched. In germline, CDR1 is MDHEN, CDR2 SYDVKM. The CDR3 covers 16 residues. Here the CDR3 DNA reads TGTGCCAGCAGTTCCCCCGACAGGGGAAAGAACTATGGCTACACCTTC. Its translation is CASSSPDRGKNYGYTF.

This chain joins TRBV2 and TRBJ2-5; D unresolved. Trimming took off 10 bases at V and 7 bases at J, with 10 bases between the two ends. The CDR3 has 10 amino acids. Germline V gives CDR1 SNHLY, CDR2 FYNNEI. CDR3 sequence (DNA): TGTGCCACCAGGATCAGGACCCAGTACTTC. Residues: CATRIRTQYF.

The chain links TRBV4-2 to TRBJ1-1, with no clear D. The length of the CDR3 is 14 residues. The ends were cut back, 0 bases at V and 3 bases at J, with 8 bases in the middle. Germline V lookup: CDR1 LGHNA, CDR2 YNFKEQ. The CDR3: CASSQDVQYTEAFF. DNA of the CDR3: TGTGCCAGCAGCCAAGATGTGCAGTACACTGAAGCTTTCTTT.

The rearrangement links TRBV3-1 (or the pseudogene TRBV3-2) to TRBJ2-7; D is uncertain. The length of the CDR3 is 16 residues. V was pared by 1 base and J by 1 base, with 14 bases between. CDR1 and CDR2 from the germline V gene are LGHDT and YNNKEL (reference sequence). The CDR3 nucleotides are TGTGCCAGCAGCCAAGGCGTGAGGATTCGGTCCTACGAGCAGTACTTC. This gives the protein CASSQGVRIRSYEQYF.

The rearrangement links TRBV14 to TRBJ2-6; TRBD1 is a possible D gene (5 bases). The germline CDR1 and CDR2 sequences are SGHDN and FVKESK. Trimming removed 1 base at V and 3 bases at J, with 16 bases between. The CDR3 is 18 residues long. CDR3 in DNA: TGTGCCAGCAGCCAAGCACGACCCTCAGGGTTTGGGGCCAACGTCCTGACTTTC. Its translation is CASSQARPSGFGANVLTF.

In nucleotides, the CDR3 is TGTGCCAGTAGTACCCGCGCACAGGGACGTGGCTACACCTTC. As protein: CASSTRAQGRGYTF. The rearrangement joins TRBV19 to TRBJ1-2, with D tentatively TRBD1 (6 bases). The CDR3 is made up of 14 amino acids. Germline assignment: CDR1 LNHDA and CDR2 SQIVND (reference sequence). The V end lost 4 bases, the J end lost 7 bases, and 16 bases lay between the germline ends.

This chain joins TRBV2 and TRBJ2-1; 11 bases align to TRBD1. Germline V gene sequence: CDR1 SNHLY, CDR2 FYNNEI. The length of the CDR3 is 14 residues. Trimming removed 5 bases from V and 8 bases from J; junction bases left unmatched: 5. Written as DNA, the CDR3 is TGTGCCAGCAGTCCGGGACAGGGGGTTTATGAGCAGTTCTTC. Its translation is CASSPGQGVYEQFF.